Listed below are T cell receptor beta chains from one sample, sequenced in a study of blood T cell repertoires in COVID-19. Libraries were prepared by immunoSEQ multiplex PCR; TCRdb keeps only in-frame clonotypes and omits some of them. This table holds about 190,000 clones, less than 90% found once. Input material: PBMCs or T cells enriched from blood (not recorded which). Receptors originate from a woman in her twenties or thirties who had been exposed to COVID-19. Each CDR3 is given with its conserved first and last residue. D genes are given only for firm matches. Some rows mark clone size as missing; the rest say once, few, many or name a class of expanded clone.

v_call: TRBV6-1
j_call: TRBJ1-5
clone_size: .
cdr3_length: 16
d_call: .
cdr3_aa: CASSESLYGSAQPQHF
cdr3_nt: TGTGCCAGCAGTGAAAGCCTCTACGGGTCAGCTCAGCCCCAGCATTTT

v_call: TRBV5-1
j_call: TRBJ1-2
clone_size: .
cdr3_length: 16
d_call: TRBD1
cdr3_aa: CASSLVTGGGGYGYTF
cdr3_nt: TGCGCCAGCAGCTTGGTAACAGGGGGCGGAGGCTATGGCTACACCTTC

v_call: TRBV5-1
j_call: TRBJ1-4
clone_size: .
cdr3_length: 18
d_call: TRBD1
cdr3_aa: CASRGTGQEISTNEKLFF
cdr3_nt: TGCGCCAGCAGAGGGACAGGGCAAGAAATCTCAACTAATGAAAAACTGTTTTTT

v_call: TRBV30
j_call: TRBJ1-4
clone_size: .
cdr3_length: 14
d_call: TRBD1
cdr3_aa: CAWSPGTEPRGLFF
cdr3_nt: TGTGCCTGGTCCCCCGGGACAGAACCCCGAGGACTGTTTTTT

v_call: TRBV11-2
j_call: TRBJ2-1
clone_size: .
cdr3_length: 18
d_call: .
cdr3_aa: CASSSLIPAGGSYNEQFF
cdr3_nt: TGTGCCAGCAGCTCATTAATCCCCGCCGGCGGCTCCTACAATGAGCAGTTCTTC

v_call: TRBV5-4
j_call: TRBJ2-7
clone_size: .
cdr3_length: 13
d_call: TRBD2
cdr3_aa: CASSFGGGNEQYF
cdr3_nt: TGTGCCAGCAGCTTTGGCGGGGGGAACGAGCAGTACTTC

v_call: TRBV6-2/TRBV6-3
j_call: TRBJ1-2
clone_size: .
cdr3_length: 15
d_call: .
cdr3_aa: CASSSPDTGKRGYTF
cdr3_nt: TGTGCCAGCAGTTCCCCAGACACAGGGAAGCGAGGCTACACCTTC

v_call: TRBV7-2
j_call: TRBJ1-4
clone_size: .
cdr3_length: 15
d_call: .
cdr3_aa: CASSLLITGGEKLFF
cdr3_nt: TGTGCCAGCAGCTTGTTAATTACCGGGGGAGAAAAACTGTTTTTT

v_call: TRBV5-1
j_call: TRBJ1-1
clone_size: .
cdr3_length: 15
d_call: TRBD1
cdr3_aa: CASSRTGLGGTEAFF
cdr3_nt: TGCGCCAGCAGCCGGACAGGGTTGGGGGGCACTGAAGCTTTCTTT

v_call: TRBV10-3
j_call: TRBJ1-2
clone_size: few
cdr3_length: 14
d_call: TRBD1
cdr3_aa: CAISESRGPGGYTF
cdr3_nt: TGTGCCATCAGTGAGTCGAGGGGGCCGGGTGGCTACACCTTC

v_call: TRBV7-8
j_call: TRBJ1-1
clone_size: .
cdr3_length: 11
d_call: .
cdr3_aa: CASSLQYEAFF
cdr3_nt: TGTGCCAGCAGCTTACAGTATGAAGCTTTCTTT

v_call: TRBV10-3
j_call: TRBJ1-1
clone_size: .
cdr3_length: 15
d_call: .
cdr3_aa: CATTGSLEPNTEAFF
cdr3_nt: TGTGCCACCACAGGTAGCCTTGAGCCGAACACTGAAGCTTTCTTT

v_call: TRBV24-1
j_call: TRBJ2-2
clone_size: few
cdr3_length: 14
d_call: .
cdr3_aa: CATSDFTGTGELFF
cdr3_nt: TGTGCCACCAGTGATTTCACAGGGACCGGGGAGCTGTTTTTT

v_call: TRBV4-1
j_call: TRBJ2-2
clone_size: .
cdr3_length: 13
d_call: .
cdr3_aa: CASSLTLTGELFF
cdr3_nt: TGCGCCAGCAGCCTAACCCTAACCGGGGAGCTGTTTTTT

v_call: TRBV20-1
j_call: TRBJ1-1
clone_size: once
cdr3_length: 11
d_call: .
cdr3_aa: CSARGSTEAFF
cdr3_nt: TGCAGTGCTAGAGGGAGCACTGAAGCTTTCTTT

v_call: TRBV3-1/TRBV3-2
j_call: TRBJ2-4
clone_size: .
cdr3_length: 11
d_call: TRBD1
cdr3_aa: CASSLGGQKHF
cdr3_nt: TGTGCCAGCAGCCTTGGGGGACAGAAACACTTC

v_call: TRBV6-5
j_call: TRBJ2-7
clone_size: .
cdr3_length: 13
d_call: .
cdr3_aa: CASGGTAPDEQYF
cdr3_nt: TGTGCCAGCGGCGGGACGGCCCCCGATGAGCAGTACTTC

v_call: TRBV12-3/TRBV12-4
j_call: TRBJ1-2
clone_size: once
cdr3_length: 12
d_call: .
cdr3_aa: CASSPTVYGYTF
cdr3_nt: TGTGCCAGCAGTCCGACAGTCTATGGCTACACCTTC

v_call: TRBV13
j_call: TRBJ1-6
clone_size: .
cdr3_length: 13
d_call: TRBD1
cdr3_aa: CASSLSRDRPLHF
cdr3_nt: TGTGCCAGCAGCTTATCCCGGGACAGACCCCTCCACTTT

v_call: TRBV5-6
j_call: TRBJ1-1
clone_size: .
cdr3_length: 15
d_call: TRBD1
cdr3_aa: CASSEQDRFVTEAFF
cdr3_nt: TGTGCCAGCAGCGAACAGGACAGGTTCGTCACTGAAGCTTTCTTT

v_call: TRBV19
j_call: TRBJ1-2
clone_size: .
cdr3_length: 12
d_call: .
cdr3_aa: CASSIRDFSYTF
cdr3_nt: TGTGCCAGTAGTATTCGGGACTTCAGCTACACCTTC

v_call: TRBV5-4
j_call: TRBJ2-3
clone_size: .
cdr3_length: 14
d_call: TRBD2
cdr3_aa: CASRLAGGADTQYF
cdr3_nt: TGTGCCAGCAGACTAGCGGGGGGGGCAGATACGCAGTATTTT

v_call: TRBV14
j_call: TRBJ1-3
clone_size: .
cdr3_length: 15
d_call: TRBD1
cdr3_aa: CASSQGTGAGNTIYF
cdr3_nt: TGTGCCAGCAGCCAAGGGACAGGGGCTGGAAACACCATATATTTT

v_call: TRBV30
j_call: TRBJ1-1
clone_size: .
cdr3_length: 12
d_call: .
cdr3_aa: CAWLFRNTEAFF
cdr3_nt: TGTGCCTGGCTATTTAGGAACACTGAAGCTTTCTTT

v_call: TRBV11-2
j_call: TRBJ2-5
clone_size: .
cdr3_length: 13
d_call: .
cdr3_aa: CASSPRVQETQYF
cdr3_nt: TGTGCCAGCAGCCCGCGGGTCCAAGAGACCCAGTACTTC

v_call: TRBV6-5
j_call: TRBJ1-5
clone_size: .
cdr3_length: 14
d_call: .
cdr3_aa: CASRQDLLLKPQHF
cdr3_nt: TGTGCCAGCAGACAGGATTTGCTTCTAAAGCCCCAGCATTTT

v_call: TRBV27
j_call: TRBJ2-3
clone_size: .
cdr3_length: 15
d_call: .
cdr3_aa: CASSTEGGLTDTQYF
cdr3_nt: TGTGCCAGCAGTACAGAGGGGGGGCTGACAGATACGCAGTATTTT

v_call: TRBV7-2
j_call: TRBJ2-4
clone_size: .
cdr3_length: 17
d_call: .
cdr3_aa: CASSPRSSTETKNIQYF
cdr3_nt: TGTGCCAGCAGCCCGCGAAGTTCGACAGAGACCAAAAACATTCAGTACTTC

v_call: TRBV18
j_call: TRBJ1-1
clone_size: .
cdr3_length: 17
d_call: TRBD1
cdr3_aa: CASSPPRQGAINTEAFF
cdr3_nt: TGTGCCAGCTCACCACCGAGACAGGGGGCGATAAACACTGAAGCTTTCTTT

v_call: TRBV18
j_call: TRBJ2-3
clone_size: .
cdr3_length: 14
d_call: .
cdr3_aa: CASSPRDEADTQYF
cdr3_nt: TGTGCCAGCTCACCACGAGACGAGGCGGATACGCAGTATTTT

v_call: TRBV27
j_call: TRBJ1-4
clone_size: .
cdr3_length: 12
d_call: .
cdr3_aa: CASGHLDEKLFF
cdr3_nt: TGTGCCAGCGGACACCTAGATGAAAAACTGTTTTTT

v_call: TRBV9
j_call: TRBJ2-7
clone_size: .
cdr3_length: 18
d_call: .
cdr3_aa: CASSPEMSVGWSSYEQYF
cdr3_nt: TGTGCCAGCAGCCCAGAAATGTCCGTCGGGTGGAGCTCCTACGAGCAGTACTTC

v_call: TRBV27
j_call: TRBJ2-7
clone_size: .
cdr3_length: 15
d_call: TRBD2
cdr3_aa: CASSPTSGAHYEQYF
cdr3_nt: TGTGCCAGCAGTCCGACTAGCGGGGCCCACTACGAGCAGTACTTC

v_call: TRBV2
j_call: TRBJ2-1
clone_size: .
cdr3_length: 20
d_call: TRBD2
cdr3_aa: CASRTGTSGGAVVSYNEQFF
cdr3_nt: TGTGCCAGCAGGACCGGGACTAGCGGGGGGGCGGTCGTCTCCTACAATGAGCAGTTCTTC

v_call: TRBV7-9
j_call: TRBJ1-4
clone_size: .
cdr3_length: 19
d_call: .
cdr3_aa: CASSPAKGPRFALDEKLFF
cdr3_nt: TGTGCCAGCAGCCCTGCAAAGGGGCCCCGTTTTGCCCTCGACGAAAAACTGTTTTTT

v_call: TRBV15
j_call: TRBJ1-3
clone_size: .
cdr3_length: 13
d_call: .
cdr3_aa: CATGLGGGNTIYF
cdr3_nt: TGTGCCACTGGCCTGGGCGGGGGAAACACCATATATTTT

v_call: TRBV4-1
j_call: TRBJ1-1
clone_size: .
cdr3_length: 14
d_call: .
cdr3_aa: CASSQRDRRGRAFF
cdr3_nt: TGCGCCAGCAGCCAAAGGGACCGGCGGGGGCGAGCTTTCTTT

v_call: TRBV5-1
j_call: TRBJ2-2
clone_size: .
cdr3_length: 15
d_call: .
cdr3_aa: CASSPDGENTGELFF
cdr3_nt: TGCGCCAGCAGCCCGGACGGGGAGAACACCGGGGAGCTGTTTTTT

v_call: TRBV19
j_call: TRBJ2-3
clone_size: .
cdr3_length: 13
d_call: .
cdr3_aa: CALCGRRTDTQYF
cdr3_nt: TGTGCCCTATGCGGTAGGAGGACAGATACGCAGTATTTT

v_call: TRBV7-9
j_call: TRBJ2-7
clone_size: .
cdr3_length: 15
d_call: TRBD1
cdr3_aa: CASSSRTGTDDEQYF
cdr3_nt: TGTGCCAGCAGCTCCCGAACGGGGACAGACGACGAGCAGTACTTC

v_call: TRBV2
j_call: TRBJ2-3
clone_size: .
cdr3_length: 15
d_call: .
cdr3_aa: CATTPPRGGADTQYF
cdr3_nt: TGTGCCACTACCCCCCCCCGGGGTGGGGCAGATACGCAGTATTTT

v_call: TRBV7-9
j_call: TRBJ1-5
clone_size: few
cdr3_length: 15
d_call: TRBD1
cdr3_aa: CASSPGTGSNQPQHF
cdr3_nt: TGTGCCAGCAGCCCCGGGACAGGGAGCAATCAGCCCCAGCATTTT

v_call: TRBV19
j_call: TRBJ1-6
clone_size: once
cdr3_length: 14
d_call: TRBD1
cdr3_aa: CASTGTGYNSPLHF
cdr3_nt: TGTGCCAGTACCGGGACAGGGTATAATTCACCCCTCCACTTT

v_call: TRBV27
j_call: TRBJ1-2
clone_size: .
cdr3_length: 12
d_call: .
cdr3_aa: CASSTGIDGYTF
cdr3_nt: TGTGCCAGCAGCACAGGGATCGATGGCTACACCTTC

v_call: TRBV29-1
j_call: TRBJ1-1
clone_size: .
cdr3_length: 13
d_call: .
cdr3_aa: CSGDQGGATEAFF
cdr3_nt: TGCAGCGGTGATCAGGGAGGGGCCACTGAAGCTTTCTTT

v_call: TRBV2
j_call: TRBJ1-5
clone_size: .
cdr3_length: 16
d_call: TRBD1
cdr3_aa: CASSEDGQGVNQPQHF
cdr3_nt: TGTGCCAGCAGTGAAGATGGACAGGGGGTAAATCAGCCCCAGCATTTT

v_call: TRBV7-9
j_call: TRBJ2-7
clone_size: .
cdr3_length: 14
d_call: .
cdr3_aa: CASSLDISPYEQYF
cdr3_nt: TGTGCCAGCAGCTTAGATATAAGCCCCTACGAGCAGTACTTC

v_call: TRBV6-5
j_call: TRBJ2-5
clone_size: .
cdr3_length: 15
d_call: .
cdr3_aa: CASSSSPGLQETQYF
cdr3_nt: TGTGCCAGCAGTTCCAGCCCAGGGTTACAAGAGACCCAGTACTTC

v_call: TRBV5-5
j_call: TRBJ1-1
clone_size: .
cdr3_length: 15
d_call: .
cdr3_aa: CASSLSGSWNTEAFF
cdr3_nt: TGTGCCAGCAGCTTGTCGGGTTCCTGGAACACTGAAGCTTTCTTT

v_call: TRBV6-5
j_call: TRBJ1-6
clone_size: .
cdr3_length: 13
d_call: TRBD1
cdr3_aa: CASSSTGGSPLHF
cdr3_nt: TGTGCCAGCAGTTCGACAGGGGGTTCACCCCTCCACTTT

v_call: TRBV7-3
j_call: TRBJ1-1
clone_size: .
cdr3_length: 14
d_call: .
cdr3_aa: CASRASQGNTEAFF
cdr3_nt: TGTGCCAGCAGGGCCTCACAGGGAAACACTGAAGCTTTCTTT

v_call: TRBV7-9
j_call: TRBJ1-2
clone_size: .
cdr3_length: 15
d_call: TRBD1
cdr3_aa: CASSLGAGGFEGYTF
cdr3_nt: TGTGCCAGCAGCTTAGGGGCAGGGGGTTTCGAAGGCTACACCTTC

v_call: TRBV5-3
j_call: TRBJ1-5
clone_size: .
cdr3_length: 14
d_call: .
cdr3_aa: CASRVPYSNQPQHF
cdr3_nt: TGTGCCAGCCGGGTCCCGTATAGCAATCAGCCCCAGCATTTT

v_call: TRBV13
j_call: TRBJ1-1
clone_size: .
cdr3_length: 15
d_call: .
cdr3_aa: CASSATPATLVEAFF
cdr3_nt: TGTGCCAGCAGCGCGACTCCGGCTACCTTAGTGGAAGCTTTCTTT

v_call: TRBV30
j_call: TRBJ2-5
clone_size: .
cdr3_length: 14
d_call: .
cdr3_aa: CAWSRLATQETQYF
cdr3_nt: TGTGCCTGGAGTCGCCTAGCGACGCAAGAGACCCAGTACTTC

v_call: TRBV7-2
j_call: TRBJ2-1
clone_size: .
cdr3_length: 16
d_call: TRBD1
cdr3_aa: CASSLDPGGSYNEQFF
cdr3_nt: TGTGCCAGCAGCTTAGATCCAGGGGGCTCCTACAATGAGCAGTTCTTC

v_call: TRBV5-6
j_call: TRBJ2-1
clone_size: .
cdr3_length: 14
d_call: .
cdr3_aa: CASSLGRAINEQFF
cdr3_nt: TGTGCCAGCAGCTTGGGGCGGGCCATCAATGAGCAGTTCTTC